This T cell receptor beta chain was observed in a study of cytomegalovirus exposure and HLA in healthy donors. Whole-study context: Genotyping showed 70% to 90% of over 350 donors falling in the Caucasian-associated ancestry cluster.

Primers for the PCR totalled 60 Vbeta and 13 Jbeta. Produced via immunoSEQ multiplex PCR; TCRdb's table is partial and in-frame only. The sample includes 200,000 to 250,000 clones, just over 75% of them seen just once. Donors sampled were nominally healthy, though unrecorded immune exposures were likely. The CDR3 runs to 12 residues. J was trimmed by 4 bases and V by 9 bases; bases with no gene match: 4. CDR1 and CDR2 from the germline V gene are SNHLY and FYNNEI. The source of this sequence is a man in his late teens or twenties in good health and CMV-seronegative. This chain uses TRBV2 with TRBJ1-1; 8 bases are shared with TRBD1. The specimen sequenced was PBMCs. The CDR3 protein is CARRTGGTEAFF. CDR3 bases: TGTGCCAGGAGAACAGGGGGCACTGAAGCTTTCTTT.